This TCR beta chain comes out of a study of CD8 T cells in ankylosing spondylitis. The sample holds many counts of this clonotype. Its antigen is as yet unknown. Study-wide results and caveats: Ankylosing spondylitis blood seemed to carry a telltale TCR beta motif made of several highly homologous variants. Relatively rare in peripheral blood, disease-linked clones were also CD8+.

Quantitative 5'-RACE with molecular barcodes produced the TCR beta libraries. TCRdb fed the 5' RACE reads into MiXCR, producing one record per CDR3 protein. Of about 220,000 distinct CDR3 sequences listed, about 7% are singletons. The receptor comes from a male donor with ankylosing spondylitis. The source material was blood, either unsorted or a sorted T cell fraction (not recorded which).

This chain's CDR3 is CASRSGGRETQYF. The DNA of the CDR3 is TGTGCCAGCAGATCCGGGGGCCGAGAGACCCAGTACTTC. The rearrangement joins TRBV12-3 or TRBV12-4 to TRBJ2-5, with D perhaps being TRBD1 or TRBD2 (6 bases each). This CDR3 spans 13 amino acids. Trimming took off 6 bases at V and 4 bases at J, with 12 bases between the two ends.